Below, one T cell receptor (beta chain) is given with its context. This record comes from a study of shared clonotypes between healthy human individuals. Clones were read by immunoSEQ multiplex PCR, and TCRdb kept only the in-frame ones, dropping some. The table has roughly 500,000 clones, about 76% seen once. This CDR3 is 12 amino acids long. Trimming shortened V by 11 bases and J by 4 bases, and 14 bases separated the two germline ends. The germline gives CDR1 MDHEN, CDR2 SYDVKM. Input material: PBMCs. The rearrangement uses TRBV28 and TRBJ1-2; D uncertain. This TCR was sampled from a woman aged 40 to 55 in good health. Some clones in this sample may be carry-over from other donors' samples. This CDR3 reads CAGMAGTYGYTF. CDR3 bases: TGTGCCGGGATGGCGGGAACCTATGGCTACACCTTC.